This TCR beta chain is drawn from a study of identical twins. The study's findings and limits: The abundant beta clonotypes from cord blood had fewer insertions, and memory repertoires had none of this. The degree of excess twin sharing was weaker in beta out-of-frame sequences.

A remark on this clonotype: Its antigen is undetermined.

V was shortened by 1 base and J by 5 bases, with 6 bases between the two germline ends. CDR1 is MDHEN, CDR2 SYDVKM, per germline. This CDR3 has 12 amino acids. Template switching, a step in the protocol, added a universal primer site, and cDNA carried unique molecular identifiers. TCRdb reprocessed the 5' RACE reads via MiXCR and lists one record per CDR3 protein. The sample shows under 300,000 distinct CDR3 sequences, roughly 12% of them seen only once. The sample was also linked to a second study, of yellow fever vaccine responses in identical twins. That study adds: Reportedly, twins showed a vaccine T cell response that looked partly convergent and partly personalized.

The receptor was derived from a woman between 18 and 29 years old in good health. Sequenced sample: memory (CD45RO+) T cells sorted from blood. The V gene is TRBV28, the J gene TRBJ2-7; maybe TRBD1 (5 bases). CDR3 coding DNA: TGTGCCAGCAGTTTATCAGGGAACGAGCAGTACTTC. This sequence encodes CASSLSGNEQYF.